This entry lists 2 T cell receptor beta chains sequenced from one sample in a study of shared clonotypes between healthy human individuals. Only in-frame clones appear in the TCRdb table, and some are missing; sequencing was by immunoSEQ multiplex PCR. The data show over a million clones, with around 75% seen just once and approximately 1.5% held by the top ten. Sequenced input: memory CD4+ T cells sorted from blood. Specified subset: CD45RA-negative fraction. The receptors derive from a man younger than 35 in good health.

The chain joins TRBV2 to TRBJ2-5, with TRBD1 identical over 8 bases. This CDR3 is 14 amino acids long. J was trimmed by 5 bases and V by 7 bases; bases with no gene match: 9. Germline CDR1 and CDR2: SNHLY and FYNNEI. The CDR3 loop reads CASKRTGSSETQYF. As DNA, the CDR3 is TGTGCCAGCAAAAGGACAGGGTCAAGTGAGACCCAGTACTTC.

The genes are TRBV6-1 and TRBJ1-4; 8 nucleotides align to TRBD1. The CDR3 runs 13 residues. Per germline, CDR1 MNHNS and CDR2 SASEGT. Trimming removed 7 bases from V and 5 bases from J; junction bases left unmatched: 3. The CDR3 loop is CASIRQGNEKLFF. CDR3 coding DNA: TGTGCCAGCATTCGACAGGGGAATGAAAAACTGTTTTTT.